The 10 T cell receptor beta chains below were found in one sample sequenced in a study of immune evolution from preneoplasia to lung adenocarcinoma. TCRdb's copy holds only in-frame clones and misses some; the assay was immunoSEQ multiplex PCR. In the table there are about 1,100 clones, about 82% of which are singletons. The material sequenced was FFPE tissue from an adenomatous hyperplasia lung lesion. Subset meaning: atypical adenomatous hyperplasia (AAH), lung preneoplasia. The receptors originated from a person aged 60 to 80 with lung adenocarcinoma.

The V call is TRBV11-1, the J call TRBJ1-2, with D perhaps TRBD1 (5 bases). Germline values: CDR1 SGHAT, CDR2 FQDESV (reference sequence). CDR3 length: 13 residues. V lost 4 bases and J lost 4, with 10 bases in between. In DNA form, the CDR3 reads TGTGCCAGCAGCTCCGGGGGGGTCTATGGCTACACCTTC. This codes for CASSSGGVYGYTF.

This rearrangement joins TRBV25-1 to TRBJ1-6, with D unresolved. Germline CDR1 is MGHDK and CDR2 is SYGVNS. The V end lost 8 bases, the J end lost 6 bases, and 11 bases lay between the germline ends. This CDR3 is 13 amino acids long. CDR3 loop: CASGFGPNSPLHF. DNA for the CDR3: TGTGCCAGCGGTTTTGGGCCTAATTCACCCCTCCACTTT.

The chain recombines TRBV10-2 with TRBJ2-7; D remains ambiguous. Trimming took off 3 bases at V and 2 bases at J, with 2 bases between the two ends. Germline CDR1 WSHSY, CDR2 SAAADI. The CDR3 consists of 11 residues. Written as DNA, the CDR3 is TGCGCCAGCAGTGACACCTACGAGCAGTACTTC. Translation: CASSDTYEQYF.

The V and J genes are TRBV4-1 and TRBJ2-5; 9 positions match TRBD2. This CDR3 comprises 16 residues. Unmatched junction bases numbered 11, after V lost 4 bases and J lost 5 bases. Per the germline V gene, CDR1 is MGHRA and CDR2 is YSYEKL. CDR3 DNA sequence: TGCGCCAGCAGCCCCGGGGAGCGGGGGGTAAAGGAGACCCAGTACTTC. It encodes CASSPGERGVKETQYF.

This chain joins TRBV9 and TRBJ2-3, with 15 bases aligning to TRBD2. V lost 0 bases to trimming and J lost 6 bases; unmatched junction nucleotides: 2. This CDR3 has 16 residues. Germline assignment: CDR1 SGDLS and CDR2 YYNGEE. In DNA, the CDR3 is TGTGCCAGCAGCGTAGGGACTAGCGGGGGGGCCGATACGCAGTATTTT. This gives the protein CASSVGTSGGADTQYF.

The chain links TRBV2 to TRBJ2-7; unclear D gene. Germline lookup yields CDR1 SNHLY and CDR2 FYNNEI. Between the trimmed V and J ends, which lost 5 bases and 2 bases, there was a span of 13 bases. This CDR3 spans 14 amino acids. The CDR3 loop reads CASSRTSSTYEQYF. The CDR3 nucleotides are TGTGCCAGCAGTCGGACGTCCTCGACCTACGAGCAGTACTTC.

This chain links TRBV4-3 with TRBJ1-5, with D unresolved. The CDR3 has 14 residues. The germline CDR1 and CDR2 sequences are LGHNA and YSLEER. The V end lost 2 bases, the J end lost 5 bases, and 10 bases lay between the germline ends. CDR3 residues: CASSQSVGYQPQHF. CDR3 bases: TGCGCCAGCAGCCAATCGGTGGGGTATCAGCCCCAGCATTTT.

The V gene is TRBV11-2, the J gene TRBJ2-3, with TRBD2 identical over 8 bases. CDR3 length equals 14 residues. The germline V gene encodes CDR1 SGHAT and CDR2 FQNNGV. V shed 5 bases, J shed 1 base, and the junction held 2 bases outside the gene matches. DNA of the CDR3: TGTGCCAGCAGCACGACTAGCGGCACAGATACGCAGTATTTT. Encoded protein: CASSTTSGTDTQYF.

The chain carries TRBV7-9 and TRBJ2-7; 7 nucleotides match TRBD2. Germline trimming cut 5 bases from V and 9 bases from J; bases unmatched to any gene: 10. This CDR3 spans 13 amino acids. The germline gives CDR1 SEHNR, CDR2 FQNEAQ (reference sequence). In DNA form, the CDR3 reads TGTGCCAGCAGCCCCGGGAGGTTCGAGTGGCAGTACTTC. Amino acids: CASSPGRFEWQYF.

V is TRBV7-2 and J is TRBJ1-1; the D gene is possibly TRBD1 (5 bases). Germline V CDR1 and CDR2: SGHTA, FQGNSA. The ends were cut back, 5 bases at V and 2 bases at J, with 12 bases in the middle. The CDR3 length is 14 residues. The DNA for the CDR3 is TGTGCCAGCAGCCTCACAGGTGTTAACACTGAAGCTTTCTTT. Translating it yields CASSLTGVNTEAFF.